Listed below are T cell receptor beta chains from one sample, sequenced in a study of T cell repertoires in aging, cancer and after chemotherapy. TCRdb analysed the multiplex PCR reads with MiXCR anew, one entry per CDR3 protein. This sample yields over a thousand distinct CDR3 sequences, of which approximately 30% are seen a single time; around a sixth belongs to the top ten. Material: blood. The receptor set was obtained from a human donor with a solid tumor. CDR3s include the opening cysteine and the closing phenylalanine or tryptophan. The order of the fields is CDR3 protein, CDR3 DNA, J gene, clone size, V gene, D gene, CDR3 length. The D gene is left open where the match is weak. Some rows have no size entry. The others give once, few or many, or a class for an expanded clone.

CSASLWGGQGPYEQYF,TGCAGTGCTAGCCTTTGGGGGGGACAGGGGCCCTACGAGCAGTACTTC,TRBJ2-7,few,TRBV20-1,TRBD1,16
CASSQSYQSLYEQYF,TGCGCCAGCAGTCAATCGTACCAATCCCTTTACGAGCAGTACTTC,TRBJ2-7,NA,TRBV23-1,NA,15
CASSFSSGGAQEQFF,TGTGCCAGCAGCTTCAGTAGCGGGGGGGCTCAAGAGCAGTTCTTC,TRBJ2-1,medium-sized,TRBV7-3,TRBD2,15
CSAALSGANYGYTF,TGCAGTGCCGCATTATCAGGGGCTAACTATGGCTACACCTTC,TRBJ1-2,NA,TRBV20-1,NA,14
CSAVTSSTDTQYF,TGCAGTGCTGTGACTAGCAGCACAGATACGCAGTATTTT,TRBJ2-3,NA,TRBV20-1,TRBD2,13
CASSYRNGLAGGTLAKNIQYF,TGTGCCAGCAGTTACCGAAATGGACTAGCGGGGGGTACGCTAGCCAAAAACATTCAGTACTTC,TRBJ2-4,NA,TRBV6-1,TRBD2,21
CASSLALASEPSYEQYF,TGTGCCAGCAGCTTGGCTTTGGCCAGCGAACCATCCTACGAGCAGTACTTC,TRBJ2-7,medium-sized,TRBV5-6,NA,17
CSRGAGDYSNQPQHF,TGCAGTCGTGGGGCAGGAGACTATAGCAATCAGCCCCAGCATTTT,TRBJ1-5,few,TRBV20-1,NA,15
CASSFGSGGAGGPETQYF,TGCGCCAGCAGCTTCGGATCGGGCGGAGCGGGGGGGCCGGAGACCCAGTACTTC,TRBJ2-5,medium-sized,TRBV5-1,TRBD2,18
CSVFLRQRGVYEQYF,TGCAGCGTCTTCCTACGACAGAGGGGTGTCTACGAGCAGTACTTC,TRBJ2-7,NA,TRBV29-1,NA,15
CASRLRAGPSTDTQYF,TGTGCCAGCAGGCTACGGGCGGGCCCGAGCACAGATACGCAGTATTTT,TRBJ2-3,NA,TRBV6-6,NA,16
CASSYSTPGQINYGYTF,TGTGCCAGCAGTTACTCGACCCCTGGACAGATTAACTATGGCTACACCTTC,TRBJ1-2,large,TRBV6-5,NA,17
CASSEYSQPDTDTQYF,TGTGCCAGCAGTGAATATTCACAACCTGACACAGATACGCAGTATTTT,TRBJ2-3,few,TRBV25-1,NA,16
CASSGGQGNSPLHF,TGTGCCAGCAGCGGGGGACAGGGAAATTCACCCCTCCACTTT,TRBJ1-6,large,TRBV5-5,TRBD1,14
CASTLGTSVETQYF,TGTGCCAGCACCCTCGGGACTAGCGTAGAGACCCAGTACTTC,TRBJ2-5,medium-sized,TRBV12-3/TRBV12-4,TRBD2,14
CASSLVLGELFF,TGTGCCAGCAGCTTAGTTTTAGGGGAGCTGTTTTTT,TRBJ2-2,medium-sized,TRBV7-2,NA,12
CASSIKRGGGTQYF,TGTGCCAGTAGTATAAAGCGGGGGGGAGGGACCCAGTACTTC,TRBJ2-5,NA,TRBV19,TRBD2,14
CASSLIQGAGGGYTF,TGTGCCAGCAGTTTAATCCAGGGGGCTGGGGGCGGCTACACCTTC,TRBJ1-2,large,TRBV5-6,TRBD1,15